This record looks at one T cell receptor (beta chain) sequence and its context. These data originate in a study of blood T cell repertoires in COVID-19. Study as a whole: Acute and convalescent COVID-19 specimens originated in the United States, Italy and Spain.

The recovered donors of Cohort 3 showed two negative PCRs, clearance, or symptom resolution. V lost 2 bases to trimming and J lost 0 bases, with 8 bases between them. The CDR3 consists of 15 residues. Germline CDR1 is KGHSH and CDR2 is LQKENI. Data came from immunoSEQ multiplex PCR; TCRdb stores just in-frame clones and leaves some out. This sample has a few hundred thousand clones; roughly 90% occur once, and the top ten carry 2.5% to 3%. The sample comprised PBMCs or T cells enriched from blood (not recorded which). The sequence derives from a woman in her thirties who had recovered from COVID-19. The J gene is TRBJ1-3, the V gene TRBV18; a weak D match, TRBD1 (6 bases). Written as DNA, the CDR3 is TGTGCCAGCTCACCAGGGACACTCTCTGGAAACACCATATATTTT. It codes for CASSPGTLSGNTIYF.